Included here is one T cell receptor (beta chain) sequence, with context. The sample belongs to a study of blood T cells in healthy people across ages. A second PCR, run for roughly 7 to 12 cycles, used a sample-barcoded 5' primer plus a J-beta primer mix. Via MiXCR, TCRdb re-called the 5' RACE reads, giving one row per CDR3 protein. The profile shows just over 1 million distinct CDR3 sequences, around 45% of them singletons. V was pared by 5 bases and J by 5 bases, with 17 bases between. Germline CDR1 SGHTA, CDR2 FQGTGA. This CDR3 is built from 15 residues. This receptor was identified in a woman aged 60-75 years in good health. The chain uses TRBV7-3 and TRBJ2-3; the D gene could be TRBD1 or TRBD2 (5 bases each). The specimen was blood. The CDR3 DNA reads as TGTGCCAGCAGCCCGAGGGGCGCGGGCGGAGATACGCAGTATTTT. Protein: CASSPRGAGGDTQYF.